The 23 T cell receptor beta chains given below trace back to one sample, sequenced in a study of CD8 T cells in Susac syndrome. The authors reverse transcribed about 0.5 to 1 ug RNA with random hexamers. Via MiXCR, TCRdb re-called the immunoSEQ multiplex PCR reads, giving one row per CDR3 protein. The sample lists some 300,000 distinct CDR3 sequences, 65% to 90% occurring once. Sequences were obtained from CD8+ T cells from PBMCs. Receptor source: a human donor with multiple sclerosis.

The chain uses TRBV7-9 and TRBJ2-7; D is perhaps TRBD1 (6 bases). The CDR3 consists of 14 residues. Trimming pared 5 bases from V and 3 bases from J, leaving 14 bases between. Germline CDR1 reads SEHNR; CDR2 reads FQNEAQ (reference sequence). The CDR3 nucleotides read TGTGCCAGCAGCCACAGGGTGTTAGACTACGAGCAGTACTTC. Residues: CASSHRVLDYEQYF.

This chain joins TRBV20-1 and TRBJ2-1, with D possibly matching TRBD2 (6 bases). This CDR3 has 14 residues. Trimming removed 7 bases at V and 8 bases at J, with 21 bases between. The germline V gene has CDR1 DFQATT and CDR2 SNEGSKA (reference sequence). DNA of the CDR3: TGCAGTGTATGGTCGTGGGAGGCGCACGATGAGCAGTTCTTC. This encodes CSVWSWEAHDEQFF.

This clonotype was picked up one time. The chain uses TRBV27 and TRBJ2-5, with TRBD2 matching 10 bases. Germline lookup yields CDR1 MNHEY and CDR2 SMNVEV (reference sequence). Trimming removed 5 bases from V and 6 bases from J; junction bases left unmatched: 12. This CDR3 is 16 amino acids long. The CDR3 here is CASSPPGLAFGKTQYF. The CDR3 bases are TGTGCCAGCAGTCCTCCGGGACTAGCGTTTGGGAAGACCCAGTACTTC.

The chain joins TRBV4-3 to TRBJ2-5; D is perhaps TRBD2 (6 bases). CDR1 is LGHNA and CDR2 is YSLEER in the germline V gene. V was cut by 3 bases and J by 4 bases, with 21 bases left in between. This CDR3 is 17 amino acids long. CDR3 sequence: CASSQAIGPGAGETQYF. CDR3 DNA sequence: TGCGCCAGCAGCCAGGCTATTGGGCCGGGAGCCGGAGAGACCCAGTACTTC.

CDR3 amino acids: CASSLTTLGQAGELFF. CDR3 in DNA: TGTGCCAGCAGTTTAACCACCTTGGGGCAAGCGGGGGAGCTGTTTTTT. The chain combines TRBV27 with TRBJ2-2; D perhaps matches TRBD1 (5 bases). This CDR3 spans 16 amino acids. Trimming left V 2 bases short and J 8 bases short, with 18 bases between. The germline V gene has CDR1 MNHEY and CDR2 SMNVEV (reference sequence).

The chain has TRBV18 and TRBJ2-5; 11 nucleotides line up with TRBD2. The CDR3 covers 17 residues. Germline V lookup: CDR1 KGHSH, CDR2 LQKENI. The V and J ends lost 2 bases and 0 bases, in that order; junction bases with no gene match: 5. In nucleotides, the CDR3 is TGTGCCAGCTCACCAAGGACTAGCGGGCCCGACCAAGAGACCCAGTACTTC. Amino acid sequence: CASSPRTSGPDQETQYF.

V is TRBV28 and J is TRBJ2-5; 9 bases line up with TRBD2. Germline trimming cut 6 bases from V and 2 bases from J; bases unmatched to any gene: 16. Germline CDR1 and CDR2: MDHEN and SYDVKM. CDR3 length: 18 residues. The CDR3 DNA is TGTGCCAGCAGCCCCGGGGTGCTAGCGGGATGGGGACAAGAGACCCAGTACTTC. This codes for CASSPGVLAGWGQETQYF. The variable domain in full, with the rest retrieved from reference TRBV28 and TRBJ2-5, is DVKVTQSSRYLVKRTGEKVFLECVQDMDHENMFWYRQDPGLGLRLIYFSYDVKMKEKGDIPEGYSVSREKKERFSLILESASTNQTSMYLCASSPGVLAGWGQETQYFGPGTRLLVL.

The chain joins TRBV5-1 to TRBJ2-1, with TRBD2 identical over 9 bases. J gave up 8 bases and V 0 bases, and 9 bases lay outside the gene matches. This CDR3 has 16 residues. The V gene's germline CDR1 is SGHRS and CDR2 YFSETQ. Here the CDR3 DNA reads TGCGCCAGCAGCTTGGAATCTAGCGGGATAGTGGATGAGCAGTTCTTC. This codes for CASSLESSGIVDEQFF.

This CDR3 reads CASETGGEQYF. The CDR3 DNA reads TGTGCCAGCGAGACCGGGGGCGAGCAGTACTTC. The chain links TRBV6-6 to TRBJ2-7, with D possibly TRBD2 on 6 matching bases. CDR3 length equals 11 residues. V lost 8 bases and J 6 bases, leaving 11 bases between the germline ends. CDR1 is MNHNY and CDR2 is SVGAGI in the germline V gene (reference sequence).

The chain joins TRBV7-6 to TRBJ2-3, with D perhaps matching TRBD2 (5 bases). The ends were cut back, 0 bases at V and 4 bases at J, with 11 bases in the middle. From germline, CDR1 is SGHVS and CDR2 FNYEAQ. The CDR3 runs to 15 residues. CDR3 DNA sequence: TGTGCCAGCAGCTTAGCGGGGAGAACCCCAGATACGCAGTATTTT. Translating gives CASSLAGRTPDTQYF.

The CDR3 coding sequence is TGTGCCAGTAGTATAGGAAAGGGCAATCAGCCCCAGCATTTT. Translated: CASSIGKGNQPQHF. This chain joins TRBV19 and TRBJ1-5; D gene uncertain. Germline loops: CDR1 LNHDA, CDR2 SQIVND (reference sequence). V lost 1 base and J 2 bases, leaving 6 bases between the germline ends. This CDR3 comprises 14 residues.

CDR3 nucleotide sequence: TGTGCCAGCAGCATTTCCCCTCCCTCCACCTACGAGCAGTACTTC. Protein product: CASSISPPSTYEQYF. The rearrangement uses TRBV11-2 and TRBJ2-7, with D unclear. Germline CDR1 SGHAT, CDR2 FQNNGV. The CDR3 runs 15 residues. Trimming stripped 5 bases from V and 2 bases from J, with 16 bases between. Based on the CDR3 plus reference TRBV11-2 and TRBJ2-7, the full variable domain is EAGVAQSPRYKIIEKRQSVAFWCNPISGHATLYWYQQILGQGPKLLIQFQNNGVVDDSQLPKDRFSAERLKGVDSTLKIQPAKLEDSAVYLCASSISPPSTYEQYFGPGTRLTVT.

J is TRBJ1-5 and V is TRBV28, with 7 bases that match TRBD1. V shed 8 bases and J 4 bases; nucleotides not matched to a gene: 8. The germline gives CDR1 MDHEN, CDR2 SYDVKM. This CDR3 spans 14 amino acids. The CDR3, as DNA: TGTGCCAGCCGGACAGGATGGAGTAATCAGCCCCAGCATTTT. The encoded protein is CASRTGWSNQPQHF.

This clonotype was seen only a few times. In nucleotides, the CDR3 is TGTGCCAGCAGTGCGGGGACAGAGGGTCAGCCCCAGCATTTT. Its translation is CASSAGTEGQPQHF. The J gene is TRBJ1-5, the V gene TRBV2; 7 bases are shared with TRBD1. The CDR3 length is 14 residues. V was clipped by 4 bases and J by 6 bases; unmatched bases: 6. Germline V gene data show CDR1 as SNHLY and CDR2 as FYNNEI.

V gene TRBV15 combines with J gene TRBJ2-3; D perhaps matches TRBD2 (5 bases). This CDR3 contains 13 residues. The V and J ends lost 2 bases and 4 bases respectively, with 7 bases between them. CDR1 is LNHNV, CDR2 YYDKDF, per germline (reference sequence). CDR3 residues: CATSRTGADTQYF. For the CDR3, the DNA is TGTGCCACCAGCAGAACCGGGGCAGATACGCAGTATTTT.

The chain employs TRBV5-6 and TRBJ2-1; 9 nucleotides line up with TRBD2. Trimming at V came to 0 bases and at J to 6 bases, leaving 7 bases not matched to a gene. Germline V gene lookup returns CDR1 SGHDT and CDR2 YYEEEE. The CDR3 loop spans 16 amino acids. The CDR3 is CASSLGASGNSNEQFF. The DNA of the CDR3 is TGTGCCAGCAGCTTGGGGGCTAGCGGGAACTCCAATGAGCAGTTCTTC.

CDR3 amino acids: CAWSVRAGYGNQPQHF. The CDR3 coding sequence is TGTGCCTGGAGTGTACGTGCAGGGTATGGCAATCAGCCCCAGCATTTT. The chain carries TRBV30 and TRBJ1-5, with a weak D call TRBD1 (5 bases). Germline V gives CDR1 GTSNPN, CDR2 SVGIG (reference sequence). V was trimmed by 0 bases and J by 2 bases, leaving 14 bases between them. CDR3 length: 16 amino acids.

The V gene is TRBV19, the J gene TRBJ1-5; possibly TRBD1 for D (5 bases). The CDR3 covers 14 residues. V was trimmed by 2 bases and J by 6 bases, leaving 11 bases between them. CDR1 is LNHDA, CDR2 SQIVND, per germline (reference sequence). The CDR3 sequence is CASSIWGGGQPQHF. CDR3 DNA sequence: TGTGCCAGTAGTATATGGGGGGGAGGTCAGCCCCAGCATTTT.

The V gene is TRBV2, the J gene TRBJ2-5; D may be TRBD2 (5 bases). The CDR3 length is 14 residues. V lost 4 bases and J lost 5, with 14 bases in between. CDR1 is SNHLY, CDR2 FYNNEI, per germline. This CDR3 is CASSAIGGGETQYF. CDR3 in DNA: TGTGCCAGCAGTGCGATTGGAGGCGGGGAGACCCAGTACTTC.

The chain couples TRBV9 to TRBJ2-2; D gene ambiguous. The CDR3 covers 13 residues. Trimming pared 0 bases from V and 4 bases from J, leaving 4 bases between. Germline V gene data show CDR1 as SGDLS and CDR2 as YYNGEE. The CDR3 nucleotides are TGTGCCAGCAGCGTAGATGGCACCGGGGAGCTGTTTTTT. It is translated as CASSVDGTGELFF.

This chain connects TRBV19 to TRBJ1-5, with 10 nucleotides matching TRBD1. Germline trimming cut 8 bases from V and 8 bases from J; bases unmatched to any gene: 6. Germline lookup yields CDR1 LNHDA and CDR2 SQIVND (reference sequence). This CDR3 comprises 13 residues. This CDR3 is CASAWTGGEPQHF. CDR3 nucleotide sequence: TGTGCCAGTGCCTGGACAGGGGGTGAGCCCCAGCATTTT.

The V gene is TRBV7-6, the J gene TRBJ1-5, with a weak D call TRBD1 (5 bases). This CDR3 has 16 amino acids. V gave up 3 bases and J gave up 5 bases, with 17 bases separating them. The germline gives CDR1 SGHVS, CDR2 FNYEAQ. This chain's CDR3 is CASSFGTSRWDQPQHF. Written as DNA, the CDR3 is TGTGCCAGCAGCTTCGGGACCTCCCGGTGGGATCAGCCCCAGCATTTT.

V and J are TRBV20-1 and TRBJ2-7; TRBD2 matches at 7 bases. CDR1 is DFQATT, CDR2 SNEGSKA, per germline (reference sequence). The CDR3 loop spans 14 amino acids. V dropped 0 bases and J dropped 7; count of bases not matched to a gene: 9. CDR3 in amino acids: CSARDLSGMGEQYF. The CDR3 DNA is TGCAGTGCTAGAGATCTGAGCGGGATGGGTGAGCAGTACTTC.